This T cell receptor beta chain was obtained from a study of blood T cell repertoires in COVID-19. Generated by immunoSEQ multiplex PCR, the TCRdb table keeps only in-frame clones and is missing some. The table includes 30,000 to 45,000 clones, just under 85% detected once. The sequence came from a human donor in a cohort sampled during active COVID-19. Input material: peripheral blood.

The CDR3 region has the DNA TGCGCCAGCAGCCAAGGTCCAGCGGGGGCGATCGATGAGCAGTTCTTC. This gives the protein CASSQGPAGAIDEQFF. The V and J genes are TRBV4-3 and TRBJ2-1; 8 bases map to TRBD2. The V gene end was trimmed by 1 base and the J gene end by 8 bases; junction bases not matched to a gene: 10. Germline loops: CDR1 LGHNA, CDR2 YSLEER. This CDR3 is 16 amino acids long.